Presented here are 17 T cell receptor beta chains from one specimen sequenced in a study of T cell changes during pregnancy in multiple sclerosis. Assay: immunoSEQ multiplex PCR; the TCRdb copy retains only in-frame clones and omits some. The data hold about 16,000 clones, with around 95% observed a single time. Sequencing was performed on peripheral blood, taken in the third trimester of pregnancy. All receptors come from a female donor with multiple sclerosis, enrolled in a pregnancy study.

The chain employs TRBV5-1 and TRBJ2-2; D is ambiguous. The CDR3 is 14 residues long. Trimming stripped 6 bases from V and 0 bases from J, with 9 bases between. The germline gives CDR1 SGHRS, CDR2 YFSETQ. Written as DNA, the CDR3 is TGCGCCAGCATTGGGCTTTCGAACACCGGGGAGCTGTTTTTT. Translating it yields CASIGLSNTGELFF.

The chain combines TRBV29-1 with TRBJ1-5; D unresolved. Germline CDR1 SQVTM, CDR2 ANQGSEA. Trimming shortened V by 5 bases and J by 3 bases, and 14 bases separated the two germline ends. The CDR3 is 14 amino acids. The CDR3 bases are TGCAGCGTTTCCTTTTCAGGTCCCAATCAGCCCCAGCATTTT. Its protein product is CSVSFSGPNQPQHF.

The genes are TRBV5-4 and TRBJ1-1, with a weak D call TRBD1 (5 bases). Germline CDR1 is SGHNT and CDR2 is YYREEE (reference sequence). This CDR3 comprises 13 residues. The germline V and J ends were trimmed by 3 bases and 3 bases, with 9 bases remaining between them. The CDR3 region is CASSWGGYTEAFF. The CDR3 DNA reads TGTGCCAGCAGCTGGGGGGGGTACACTGAAGCTTTCTTT. The full variable domain, rest sourced from reference TRBV5-4 and TRBJ1-1, is ETGVTQSPTHLIKTRGQQVTLRCSSQSGHNTVSWYQQALGQGPQFIFQYYREEENGRGNFPPRFSGLQFPNYSSELNVNALELDDSALYLCASSWGGYTEAFFGQGTRLTVV.

CDR3 in DNA: TGTGCCAGCAGCTTGGAGTTAGAGCAGTTCTTC. This sequence encodes CASSLELEQFF. The rearrangement links TRBV7-9 to TRBJ2-1; D ambiguous. The V end was cut by 3 bases, the J end by 10 bases, with 7 bases between. The germline V gene has CDR1 SEHNR and CDR2 FQNEAQ (reference sequence). The CDR3 contains 11 residues.

The chain links TRBV12-5 to TRBJ2-3; 8 bases fit TRBD2. CDR1 is LGHNT and CDR2 is FRNRAP in the germline V gene. This CDR3 contains 16 residues. V was clipped by 4 bases and J by 1 base; unmatched bases: 7. The CDR3 sequence is CASGSGAGGRTDTQYF. The CDR3 nucleotides read TGTGCTAGTGGTTCCGGTGCGGGGGGCCGCACAGATACGCAGTATTTT.

The chain recombines TRBV19 with TRBJ1-4; 9 nucleotides line up with TRBD1. V shed 6 bases, J shed 5 bases, and the junction held 4 bases outside the gene matches. Germline-derived CDR1 and CDR2 are LNHDA and SQIVND (reference sequence). The CDR3 totals 14 residues. This CDR3 reads CASSPDRGNEKLFF. The CDR3 DNA sequence: TGTGCCAGTAGCCCGGACAGGGGCAATGAAAAACTGTTTTTT. The whole variable domain, remainder taken from reference TRBV19 and TRBJ1-4, is DGGITQSPKYLFRKEGQNVTLSCEQNLNHDAMYWYRQDPGQGLRLIYYSQIVNDFQKGDIAEGYSVSREKKESFPLTVTSAQKNPTAFYLCASSPDRGNEKLFFGSGTQLSVL.

V is TRBV5-1 and J is TRBJ1-2; possibly TRBD1 for D (6 bases). The germline gives CDR1 SGHRS, CDR2 YFSETQ. V was pared by 1 base and J by 3 bases, with 13 bases between. This CDR3 comprises 15 residues. The CDR3 nucleotides are TGCGCCAGCAGCTTGTCCAGGACAGCAGACTATGGCTACACCTTC. It translates to CASSLSRTADYGYTF.

V usage is TRBV6-1 and J usage is TRBJ2-5; 7 bases line up with TRBD1. Germline V lookup: CDR1 MNHNS, CDR2 SASEGT. The CDR3 has 14 residues. The junction had 11 bases not matched to a gene; V was cut back by 8 bases and J by 5 bases. CDR3 amino acids: CASSEGADMETQYF. The CDR3 nucleotides are TGTGCCAGCTCTGAGGGGGCGGATATGGAGACCCAGTACTTC.

The CDR3 loop reads CASSILTGAGANVLTF. CDR3 nucleotide sequence: TGTGCCAGCAGCATACTAACAGGGGCTGGGGCCAACGTCCTGACTTTC. V gene TRBV9 combines with J gene TRBJ2-6, with TRBD1 matching 7 bases. Germline V gene data show CDR1 as SGDLS and CDR2 as YYNGEE. Losses at the gene ends were 4 bases for V and 2 bases for J; bases not matched to a gene: 6. The CDR3 runs 16 residues.

The chain links TRBV9 to TRBJ2-1; TRBD1 matches 7 bases. Germline V CDR1 and CDR2: SGDLS, YYNGEE. The trim removed 8 bases at V and 3 bases at J, leaving 2 bases unmatched. The CDR3 has 12 amino acids. Written as DNA, the CDR3 is TGTGCCAGTGGGACAGACTACAATGAGCAGTTCTTC. Protein sequence: CASGTDYNEQFF.

The chain combines TRBV18 with TRBJ2-3; the match to TRBD2 covers 8 bases. Losses at the gene ends were 6 bases for V and 5 bases for J; bases not matched to a gene: 7. CDR1 KGHSH and CDR2 LQKENI come from the germline V gene. The CDR3 covers 14 residues. Written as DNA, the CDR3 is TGTGCCAGCTCGCCGGGAGGGCCTGGAGATACGCAGTATTTT. This gives the protein CASSPGGPGDTQYF.

This rearrangement joins TRBV18 to TRBJ2-2; the match to TRBD1 covers 9 bases. With V trimmed by 1 base and J by 4 bases, 13 bases remained unmatched. The CDR3 covers 19 residues. Germline V gene data show CDR1 as KGHSH and CDR2 as LQKENI. The CDR3 region has the DNA TGTGCCAGCTCACCACTAACAGGGGGCAAAGTTCGAGGCACCGGGGAGCTGTTTTTT. It encodes CASSPLTGGKVRGTGELFF.

The chain carries TRBV11-2 and TRBJ2-1, with D possibly matching TRBD1 (5 bases). The V end lost 5 bases, the J end lost 7 bases, and 27 bases lay between the germline ends. Looked up from germline, CDR1 is SGHAT and CDR2 is FQNNGV. The CDR3 runs to 18 residues. CDR3 protein: CASSPQESWVVGRNEQFF. CDR3 DNA sequence: TGTGCCAGCAGCCCACAAGAGAGTTGGGTTGTGGGGCGGAATGAGCAGTTCTTC.

The chain carries TRBV5-4 and TRBJ2-1; no firm D call. Trimming shortened V by 3 bases and J by 8 bases, and 12 bases separated the two germline ends. CDR1 SGHNT and CDR2 YYREEE come from the germline V gene (reference sequence). The CDR3 contains 13 residues. CDR3 nucleotides: TGTGCCAGCAGCTCACCCTCGGTGGATGAGCAGTTCTTC. This encodes CASSSPSVDEQFF.

The chain links TRBV27 to TRBJ1-5; TRBD1 agrees at 7 bases. V gave up 5 bases and J gave up 6 bases; unmatched junction bases: 7. CDR1 is MNHEY, CDR2 SMNVEV, per germline (reference sequence). The CDR3 has 14 residues. The DNA of the CDR3 is TGTGCCAGCAGTCTGGGACAGAGGGGTCAGCCCCAGCATTTT. Translating it yields CASSLGQRGQPQHF.

The rearrangement links TRBV6-6 to TRBJ2-7; D possibly corresponds to TRBD1 (6 bases). Looked up from germline, CDR1 is MNHNY and CDR2 is SVGAGI (reference sequence). Trimming removed 6 bases at V and 2 bases at J, with 14 bases between. The CDR3 loop spans 14 amino acids. The CDR3 is CASRPPGAPYEQYF. As DNA, the CDR3 is TGTGCCAGCAGGCCTCCAGGGGCCCCCTACGAGCAGTACTTC.

The sample holds a few counts of this clone. The chain uses TRBV12-5 and TRBJ1-4; weak D call: TRBD1 (5 bases). The CDR3 is made up of 14 amino acids. V lost 6 bases and J lost 8, with 16 bases in between. Germline CDR1 is LGHNT and CDR2 is FRNRAP. CDR3 region: CASGKAGRDEKLFF. Here the CDR3 DNA reads TGTGCTAGTGGCAAAGCAGGGCGCGACGAAAAACTGTTTTTT.